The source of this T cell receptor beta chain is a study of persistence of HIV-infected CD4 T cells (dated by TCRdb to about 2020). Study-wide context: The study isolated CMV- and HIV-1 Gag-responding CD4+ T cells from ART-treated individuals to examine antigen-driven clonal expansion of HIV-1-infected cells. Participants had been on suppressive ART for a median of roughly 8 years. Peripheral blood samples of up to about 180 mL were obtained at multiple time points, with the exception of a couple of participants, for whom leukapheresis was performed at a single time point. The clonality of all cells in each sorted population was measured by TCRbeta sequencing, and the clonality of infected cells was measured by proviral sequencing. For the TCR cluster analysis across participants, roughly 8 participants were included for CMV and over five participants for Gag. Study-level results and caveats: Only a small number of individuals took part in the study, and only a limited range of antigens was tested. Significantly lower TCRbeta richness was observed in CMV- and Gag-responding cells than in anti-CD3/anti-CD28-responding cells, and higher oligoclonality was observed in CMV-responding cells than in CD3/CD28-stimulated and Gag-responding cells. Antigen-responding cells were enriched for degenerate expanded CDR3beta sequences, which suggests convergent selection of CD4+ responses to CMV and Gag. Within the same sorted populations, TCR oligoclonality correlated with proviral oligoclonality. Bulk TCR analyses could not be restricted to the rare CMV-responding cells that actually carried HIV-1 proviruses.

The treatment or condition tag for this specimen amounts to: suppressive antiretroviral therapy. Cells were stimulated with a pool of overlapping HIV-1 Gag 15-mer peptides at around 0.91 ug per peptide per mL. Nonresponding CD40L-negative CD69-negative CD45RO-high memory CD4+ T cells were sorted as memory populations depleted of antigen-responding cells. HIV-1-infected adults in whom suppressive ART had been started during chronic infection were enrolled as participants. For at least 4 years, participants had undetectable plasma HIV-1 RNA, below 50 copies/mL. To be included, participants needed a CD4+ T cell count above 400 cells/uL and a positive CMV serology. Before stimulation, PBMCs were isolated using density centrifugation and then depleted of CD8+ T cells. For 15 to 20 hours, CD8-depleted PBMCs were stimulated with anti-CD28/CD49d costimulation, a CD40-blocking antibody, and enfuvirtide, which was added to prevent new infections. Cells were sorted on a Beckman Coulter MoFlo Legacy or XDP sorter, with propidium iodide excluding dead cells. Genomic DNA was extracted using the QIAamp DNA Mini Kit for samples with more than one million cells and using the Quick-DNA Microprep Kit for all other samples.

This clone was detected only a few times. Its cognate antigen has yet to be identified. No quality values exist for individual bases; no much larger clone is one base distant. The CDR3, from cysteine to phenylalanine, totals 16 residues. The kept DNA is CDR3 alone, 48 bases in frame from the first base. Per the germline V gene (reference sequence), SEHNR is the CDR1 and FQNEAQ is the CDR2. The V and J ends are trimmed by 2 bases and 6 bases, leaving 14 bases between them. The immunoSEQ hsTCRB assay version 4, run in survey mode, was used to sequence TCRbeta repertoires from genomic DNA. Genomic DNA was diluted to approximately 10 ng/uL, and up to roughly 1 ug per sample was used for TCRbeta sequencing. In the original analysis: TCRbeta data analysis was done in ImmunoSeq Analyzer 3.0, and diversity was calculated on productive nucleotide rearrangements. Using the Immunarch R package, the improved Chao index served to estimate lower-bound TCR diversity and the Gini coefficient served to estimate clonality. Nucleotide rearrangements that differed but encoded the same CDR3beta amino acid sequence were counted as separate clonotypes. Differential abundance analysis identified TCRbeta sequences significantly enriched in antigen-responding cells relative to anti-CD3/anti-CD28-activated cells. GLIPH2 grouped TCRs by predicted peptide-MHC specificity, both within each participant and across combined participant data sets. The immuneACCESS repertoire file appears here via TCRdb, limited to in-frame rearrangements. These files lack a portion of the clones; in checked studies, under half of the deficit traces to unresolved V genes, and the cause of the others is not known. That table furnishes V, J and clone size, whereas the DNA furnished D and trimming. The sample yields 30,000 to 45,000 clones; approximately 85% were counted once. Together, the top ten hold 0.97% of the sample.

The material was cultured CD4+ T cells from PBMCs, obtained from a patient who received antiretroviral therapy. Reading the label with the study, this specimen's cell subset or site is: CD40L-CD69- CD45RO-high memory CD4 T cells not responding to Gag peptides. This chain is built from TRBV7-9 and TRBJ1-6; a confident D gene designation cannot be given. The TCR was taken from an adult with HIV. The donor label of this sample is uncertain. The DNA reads TGTGCCAGCAGCTTACTTTTACGGATGGGTAATTCACCCCTCCACTTT. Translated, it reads CASSLLLRMGNSPLHF.